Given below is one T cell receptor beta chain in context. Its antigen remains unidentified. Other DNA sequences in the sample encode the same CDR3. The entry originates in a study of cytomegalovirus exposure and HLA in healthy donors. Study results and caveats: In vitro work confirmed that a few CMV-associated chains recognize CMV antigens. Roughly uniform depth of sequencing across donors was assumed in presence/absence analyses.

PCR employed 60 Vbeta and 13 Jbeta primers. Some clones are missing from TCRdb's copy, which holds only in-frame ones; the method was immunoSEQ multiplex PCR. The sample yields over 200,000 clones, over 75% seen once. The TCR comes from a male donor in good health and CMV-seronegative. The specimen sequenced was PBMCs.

Written as DNA, the CDR3 is TGCAGTGCTAGACAGGGGGGCTACACCTTC. It specifies CSARQGGYTF. The gene calls are TRBV20-1 and TRBJ1-2; tentative D call: TRBD1 (6 bases). Germline lookup yields CDR1 DFQATT and CDR2 SNEGSKA (reference sequence). Trimming took 2 bases from V and 8 from J, leaving 6 bases between them. CDR3 size: 10 residues.